These 19 T cell receptor beta chains share one sample of origin, sequenced in a study of blood T cell repertoires in COVID-19. Clones were read by immunoSEQ multiplex PCR, and TCRdb kept only the in-frame ones, dropping some. Seen here are roughly 110,000 clones, roughly 85% observed once, and the top ten hold about 1.3%. The sequencing input was peripheral blood. Receptors were obtained from a man aged 40-49 years with acute or convalescent COVID-19.

The rearrangement uses TRBV19 and TRBJ1-1; TRBD1 matches at 7 bases. V was pared by 5 bases and J by 0 bases, with 9 bases of the junction left unmatched. The CDR3 contains 16 residues. Germline values: CDR1 LNHDA, CDR2 SQIVND (reference sequence). In nucleotides, the CDR3 is TGTGCCAGTAGTCCAGGATTGGGACAGATGAACACTGAAGCTTTCTTT. Translated: CASSPGLGQMNTEAFF.

The chain has TRBV18 and TRBJ1-2, with D perhaps TRBD1 (5 bases). CDR1 and CDR2 (germline): KGHSH, LQKENI. V lost 3 bases and J 6 bases, leaving 17 bases between the germline ends. This CDR3 is 15 amino acids long. The CDR3 DNA reads TGTGCCAGCTCACCGGGCGCAGGGAAGAAGGATGGCTACACCTTC. This encodes CASSPGAGKKDGYTF.

This chain connects TRBV19 to TRBJ2-7; 7 nucleotides match TRBD2. The CDR3 totals 15 residues. The junction had 11 bases not matched to a gene; V was cut back by 6 bases and J by 3 bases. Germline V lookup: CDR1 LNHDA, CDR2 SQIVND (reference sequence). CDR3 bases: TGTGCCAGTAGGATCAGCGGGGAGGGAAACTACGAGCAGTACTTC. Translation gives CASRISGEGNYEQYF. Combining the CDR3 with reference TRBV19 and TRBJ2-7 gives the whole variable domain DGGITQSPKYLFRKEGQNVTLSCEQNLNHDAMYWYRQDPGQGLRLIYYSQIVNDFQKGDIAEGYSVSREKKESFPLTVTSAQKNPTAFYLCASRISGEGNYEQYFGPGTRLTVT.

The chain carries TRBV2 and TRBJ2-1, with D possibly TRBD2 on 6 matching bases. V was cut by 2 bases and J by 3 bases, with 11 bases left in between. CDR3 length: 15 residues. The germline CDR1 and CDR2 sequences are SNHLY and FYNNEI. The CDR3 DNA is TGTGCCAGCAGTGAACGGGCGGGAAGCTACAATGAGCAGTTCTTC. Translating gives CASSERAGSYNEQFF.

This clone has only one observation. The chain is built from TRBV19 and TRBJ2-1; weak D call: TRBD1 (6 bases). Germline-derived CDR1 and CDR2 are LNHDA and SQIVND (reference sequence). This CDR3 has 16 residues. V shed 3 bases and J shed 4 bases, with 16 bases lying between them. The CDR3 reads CASSISVGAPYNEQFF. CDR3 DNA: TGTGCCAGTAGTATTTCTGTGGGGGCGCCTTACAATGAGCAGTTCTTC. The full variable domain, completed using reference TRBV19 and TRBJ2-1, is DGGITQSPKYLFRKEGQNVTLSCEQNLNHDAMYWYRQDPGQGLRLIYYSQIVNDFQKGDIAEGYSVSREKKESFPLTVTSAQKNPTAFYLCASSISVGAPYNEQFFGPGTRLTVL.

The V gene is TRBV4-1, the J gene TRBJ2-5, with 8 nucleotides matching TRBD1. The CDR3 totals 17 residues. Germline V gives CDR1 MGHRA, CDR2 YSYEKL. The V gene end was trimmed by 1 base and the J gene end by 4 bases; junction bases not matched to a gene: 11. The CDR3 sequence is CASSQAGGRGLRETQYF. The CDR3 nucleotides read TGCGCCAGCAGCCAAGCCGGCGGCAGGGGGCTAAGAGAGACCCAGTACTTC.

The J gene is TRBJ1-6, the V gene TRBV5-5, with TRBD1 matching over 9 bases. With V trimmed by 2 bases and J by 10 bases, 4 bases remained unmatched. The V gene's germline CDR1 is SGHKS and CDR2 YYEKEE (reference sequence). This CDR3 comprises 14 residues. CDR3 in amino acids: CASSFRDRASPLHF. The CDR3 nucleotides are TGTGCCAGCAGCTTCCGGGACAGGGCGTCACCCCTCCACTTT.

In this sample, this clone turned up a few times. V and J are TRBV3-1 (or the pseudogene TRBV3-2) and TRBJ1-6; TRBD1 is a possible D gene (5 bases). The ends were cut back, 3 bases at V and 10 bases at J, with 13 bases in the middle. This CDR3 is built from 14 residues. Per the germline V gene, CDR1 is LGHDT and CDR2 is YNNKEL (reference sequence). Here the CDR3 DNA reads TGTGCCAGCAGCCAGAGGGGAGGTTGGTCACCCCTCCACTTT. Translated: CASSQRGGWSPLHF.

The chain uses TRBV27 and TRBJ1-3, with D tentatively TRBD1 (5 bases). Trimming cost V 4 bases and J 4 bases, with 8 bases left between them. This CDR3 spans 13 amino acids. Per germline, CDR1 MNHEY and CDR2 SMNVEV (reference sequence). The CDR3 sequence is CASSWGLGNTIYF. DNA for the CDR3: TGTGCCAGCAGTTGGGGACTCGGAAACACCATATATTTT.

This chain uses TRBV11-1 with TRBJ2-7, with D possibly TRBD1 on 5 matching bases. The CDR3 has 13 amino acids. Per the germline V gene, CDR1 is SGHAT and CDR2 is FQDESV (reference sequence). V gave up 2 bases and J gave up 6 bases, with 11 bases separating them. The CDR3 spells CASSLRPDTEQYF. In DNA, the CDR3 is TGTGCCAGCAGCTTACGGCCGGACACCGAGCAGTACTTC.

This clone was found a few times. The J gene is TRBJ2-7, the V gene TRBV4-2; 10 positions agree with TRBD2. This CDR3 contains 17 residues. V was clipped by 1 base and J by 4 bases; unmatched bases: 10. Germline V CDR1 and CDR2: LGHNA, YNFKEQ. For the CDR3, the DNA is TGTGCCAGCAGCCAAGCTACCGGTAGCGGGGGGTTGTACGAGCAGTACTTC. Encoded protein: CASSQATGSGGLYEQYF.

This clone was recorded only once. The V and J genes are TRBV2 and TRBJ1-2; unclear D gene. Trimming removed 8 bases from V and 0 bases from J, with 4 bases in between. CDR3 size: 11 residues. CDR1 is SNHLY, CDR2 FYNNEI, per germline. For the CDR3, the DNA is TGTGCCAGCCCTACTAACTATGGCTACACCTTC. Its protein product is CASPTNYGYTF.

The chain uses TRBV11-2 and TRBJ2-7; no definite D call. This CDR3 region has 12 residues. V was cut by 4 bases and J by 8 bases, with 12 bases left in between. The germline gives CDR1 SGHAT, CDR2 FQNNGV. The CDR3 reads CASSSAYNQQYF. The CDR3 region has the DNA TGTGCCAGCAGCTCCGCCTATAACCAGCAGTACTTC.

The V call is TRBV28, the J call TRBJ2-3; possibly TRBD1 for D (6 bases). V dropped 8 bases and J dropped 2 bases, with 11 bases sitting between them. This CDR3 has 13 residues. CDR1 is MDHEN and CDR2 is SYDVKM in the germline V gene. The CDR3 sequence: CASVGHYTDTQYF. In nucleotides, the CDR3 is TGTGCCAGCGTGGGACACTACACAGATACGCAGTATTTT.

This chain connects TRBV18 to TRBJ2-3, with 14 nucleotides matching TRBD2. CDR3 length: 17 amino acids. V lost 3 bases, J lost 5 bases, and 7 bases stayed unmatched. Germline V gives CDR1 KGHSH, CDR2 LQKENI. The CDR3 here is CASSPPGLAGGVDTQYF. The CDR3 DNA reads as TGTGCCAGCTCACCCCCCGGACTAGCGGGGGGCGTAGATACGCAGTATTTT.

The chain employs TRBV19 and TRBJ1-1, with a tentative D call TRBD1 (5 bases). Trimming stripped 1 base from V and 0 bases from J, with 12 bases between. This CDR3 is 16 amino acids long. Germline assignment: CDR1 LNHDA and CDR2 SQIVND (reference sequence). The CDR3 region is CASSIVLGGMNTEAFF. CDR3 DNA sequence: TGTGCCAGTAGTATAGTCCTTGGGGGGATGAACACTGAAGCTTTCTTT.

The genes are TRBV4-2 and TRBJ2-5, with a possible D match to TRBD2 (5 bases). V lost 4 bases and J 2 bases, leaving 11 bases between the germline ends. The CDR3 has 14 amino acids. Germline V gene lookup returns CDR1 LGHNA and CDR2 YNFKEQ. For the CDR3, the DNA is TGTGCCAGCAGCCCCTCAGCGGAACAAGAGACCCAGTACTTC. Protein: CASSPSAEQETQYF.

The chain combines TRBV11-2 with TRBJ2-2; 7 bases are a match to TRBD2. V lost 3 bases, J lost 4 bases, and 5 bases stayed unmatched. The CDR3 has 15 amino acids. Germline CDR1 reads SGHAT; CDR2 reads FQNNGV. CDR3 amino acids: CASSFPGGGTGELFF. The CDR3 coding sequence is TGTGCCAGCAGCTTCCCCGGCGGGGGCACCGGGGAGCTGTTTTTT.

The V call is TRBV5-1, the J call TRBJ2-3; 11 bases align to TRBD2. The J segment lost 4 bases and the V segment lost 3 bases, leaving 4 bases of the junction unmatched. Germline loops: CDR1 SGHRS, CDR2 YFSETQ. The CDR3 spans 15 residues. For the CDR3, the DNA is TGCGCCAGCAGCTCGCTAGCGGGAGGAGCAGATACGCAGTATTTT. Its protein is CASSSLAGGADTQYF.